These 10 T cell receptor beta chains share one sample of origin, sequenced in a study of patients and donors after allogeneic stem cell transplantation. TCRdb called the RT-PCR reads again in MiXCR, with one record for every CDR3 protein. The data show hundreds of thousands of distinct CDR3 sequences, under 20% seen once. The sample was blood, either unsorted or a sorted T cell fraction (not recorded which). The receptors come from a human donor who was either an allogeneic HSCT recipient or a stem cell or donor lymphocyte infusion donor (not recorded which). It is not recorded whose cells these are; they may come from a transplant donor.

As concerns this clonotype: A much larger clonotype is one base distant, so this may be a read error. The chain recombines TRBV29-1 with TRBJ1-1; D is possibly TRBD1 (5 bases). Germline V gene data show CDR1 as SQVTM and CDR2 as ANQGSEA. The CDR3 sequence is 10 residues long. The CDR3 loop reads CSGTGTEAYF. The CDR3 region has the DNA TGCAGCGGAACGGGGACTGAAGCTTACTTT.

This rearrangement joins TRBV5-1 to TRBJ2-3, with TRBD1 matching 11 bases. V trimming: 5 bases; J trimming: 5 bases; junction bases outside the gene matches: 4. The CDR3 is made up of 14 amino acids. In germline, CDR1 is SGHRS, CDR2 YFSETQ. CDR3 residues: CASRRTGGKDTQYF. The CDR3 DNA follows: TGCGCCAGCAGGCGGACAGGGGGCAAAGATACGCAGTATTTT.

At least ten counts were recorded for this clonotype. The genes are TRBV5-1 and TRBJ1-1, with 9 positions matching TRBD1. The CDR3 sequence is 16 residues long. V gave up 3 bases and J gave up 1 base; unmatched junction bases: 7. Germline V CDR1 and CDR2: SGHRS, YFSETQ. The CDR3 DNA follows: TGCGCCAGCAGCTCGCCGGGACAGGGTTCGAACACTGAAGCTTTCTTT. Amino acid sequence: CASSSPGQGSNTEAFF. Combining the CDR3 with reference TRBV5-1 and TRBJ1-1 gives the whole variable domain KAGVTQTPRYLIKTRGQQVTLSCSPISGHRSVSWYQQTPGQGLQFLFEYFSETQRNKGNFPGRFSGRQFSNSRSEMNVSTLELGDSALYLCASSSPGQGSNTEAFFGQGTRLTVV.

This clonotype was picked up a small number of times. This sequence joins TRBV7-6 and TRBJ2-7; 7 bases map to TRBD2. CDR3 length: 18 residues. Germline V CDR1 and CDR2: SGHVS, FNYEAQ. Trimming took 0 bases from V and 0 from J; bases not matched to a gene: 11. As DNA, the CDR3 is TGTGCCAGCAGCTTAGCGATCGGGAGCGGGGCGAACTCCTACGAGCAGTACTTC. This translates into CASSLAIGSGANSYEQYF. Together with reference TRBV7-6 and TRBJ2-7, the CDR3 gives the full variable domain: GAGVSQSPRYKVTKRGQDVALRCDPISGHVSLYWYRQALGQGPEFLTYFNYEAQQDKSGLPNDRFSAERPEGSISTLTIQRTEQRDSAMYRCASSLAIGSGANSYEQYFGPGTRLTVT.

This clonotype occurred a few times. The chain is built from TRBV4-3 and TRBJ1-5; no clear D. The germline V and J ends were trimmed by 0 bases and 3 bases, with 6 bases remaining between them. The length of the CDR3 is 14 residues. The germline V gene encodes CDR1 LGHNA and CDR2 YSLEER. Here the CDR3 DNA reads TGCGCCAGCAGCCAAGACAGCTTCAATCAGCCCCAGCATTTT. This translates into CASSQDSFNQPQHF.

This clonotype turned up a few times. This sequence joins TRBV12-3 or TRBV12-4 and TRBJ2-1; D is ambiguous. The CDR3 has 14 residues. Trimming shortened V by 7 bases and J by 0 bases, and 10 bases separated the two germline ends. The CDR3, as DNA: TGTGCCAGCAATCCTACCAGCTCCTACAATGAGCAGTTCTTC. Protein sequence: CASNPTSSYNEQFF.

This clonotype was detected only a few times. The chain uses TRBV6-6 and TRBJ2-7; D gene unclear. CDR3 size: 13 residues. Germline lookup yields CDR1 MNHNY and CDR2 SVGAGI (reference sequence). V was shortened by 2 bases and J by 0 bases, with 5 bases between the two germline ends. The CDR3 DNA follows: TGTGCCAGCAGTTACCTCACCTCCTACGAGCAGTACTTC. It specifies CASSYLTSYEQYF.

The table lists this clonotype with a few counts. This chain links TRBV2 with TRBJ2-7; D ambiguous. Trimming shortened V by 5 bases and J by 6 bases, and 17 bases separated the two germline ends. There are 14 residues in the CDR3. Germline CDR1 is SNHLY and CDR2 is FYNNEI. The CDR3 bases are TGTGCCAGCAGTTCCCGGGTCCTAAGGGTCGAGCAGTACTTC. Translated, it gives CASSSRVLRVEQYF.

This clonotype was counted a single time. The rearrangement uses TRBV7-9 and TRBJ2-1; the D gene is possibly TRBD2 (6 bases). Trimming cost V 5 bases and J 2 bases, with 19 bases left between them. Germline CDR1 reads SEHNR; CDR2 reads FQNEAQ (reference sequence). There are 17 residues in the CDR3. The CDR3 DNA is TGTGCCAGCAGCAAACTCTTCAGCGGGCGAACCTACAATGAGCAGTTCTTC. Its protein product is CASSKLFSGRTYNEQFF.

The gene calls are TRBV6-1 and TRBJ1-1; no firm D call. This CDR3 has 13 residues. Germline V gene data show CDR1 as MNHNS and CDR2 as SASEGT. With 6 bases removed from V and 3 bases from J, the gap between germline ends came to 11 bases. The CDR3 loop reads CASRGIYDTEAFF. The CDR3 nucleotides read TGTGCCAGCAGGGGCATTTACGACACTGAAGCTTTCTTT.